The next 25 T cell receptor beta chains were all read from a single sample in a study of T cells in Graves' hyperthyroidism and ophthalmopathy. TCR beta CDR3 region amplification was performed from RNA transcripts. The HTBI primer set was used in a first-round RT-PCR of the TCR CDR3. TCRdb reanalysed the multiplex PCR reads using MiXCR and keeps one entry per CDR3 protein. The repertoire holds 600,000 to 700,000 distinct CDR3 sequences, with 40% to 55% as singletons. Sequences were obtained from peripheral blood or thyroid tissue (not recorded which). Receptor source: an adult man with Graves' disease, either hyperthyroidism or ophthalmopathy (not recorded which).

Of note for this clonotype: The CDR3 ends on some other residue instead of the conserved phenylalanine or tryptophan, so this is likely a read error. The chain has TRBV20-1 and TRBJ1-3; D remains ambiguous. The CDR3 has 13 amino acids. Germline V CDR1 and CDR2: DFQATT, SNEGSKA (reference sequence). V lost 5 bases and J lost 10, with 18 bases in between. The CDR3, as DNA: TGCAGTGCTCGACTTGGCTGGAGTAATACCATATATCTT. As protein: CSARLGWSNTIYL.

J is TRBJ2-5 and V is TRBV20-1, with TRBD1 matching 10 bases. CDR3 length: 16 residues. The germline CDR1 and CDR2 sequences are DFQATT and SNEGSKA (reference sequence). With 0 bases clipped from V and 5 bases from J, the junction kept 9 bases outside the gene matches. The CDR3, as DNA: TGCAGTGCTAGAGATCGGGACAGGGGCTTTTTGGAGACCCAGTACTTC. The encoded protein is CSARDRDRGFLETQYF.

The chain carries TRBV15 and TRBJ2-7; TRBD1 agrees at 8 bases. Trimming at V came to 3 bases and at J to 6 bases, leaving 4 bases not matched to a gene. This CDR3 is 13 amino acids long. Germline CDR1 reads LNHNV; CDR2 reads YYDKDF (reference sequence). This CDR3 reads CATSRAGGSEQYF. The CDR3 DNA reads as TGTGCCACCAGCAGGGCAGGGGGCTCCGAGCAGTACTTC.

The chain couples TRBV19 to TRBJ2-2, with 7 positions matching TRBD2. The CDR3 extends over 19 amino acids. CDR1 and CDR2 (germline): LNHDA, SQIVND (reference sequence). J was trimmed by 0 bases and V by 3 bases; bases with no gene match: 13. The DNA for the CDR3 is TGTGCCAGTAGTATGGCGGGAGCAATGACTTTCGCGAACACCGGGGAGCTGTTTTTT. Its translation: CASSMAGAMTFANTGELFF.

This clonotype was seen repeatedly, ten times or more. The chain couples TRBV20-1 to TRBJ2-5, with 9 nucleotides matching TRBD2. Germline V CDR1 and CDR2: DFQATT, SNEGSKA (reference sequence). This CDR3 has 14 residues. The V and J ends lost 3 bases and 5 bases, in that order; junction bases with no gene match: 7. CDR3 protein: CSARRGSGRETQYF. The DNA for the CDR3 is TGCAGTGCTAGGAGGGGGAGCGGGAGGGAGACCCAGTACTTC.

As concerns this clonotype: A read error is possible here, since a much larger clone lies one base away. V gene TRBV29-1 combines with J gene TRBJ1-2, with 7 bases that match TRBD1. The CDR3 is 13 residues long. Germline loops: CDR1 SQVTM, CDR2 ANQGSEA. Trimming removed 4 bases from V and 8 bases from J; junction bases left unmatched: 10. CDR3 sequence (DNA): TGCAGCGTTGGCCGGGTAGGGGGCGAGGGCTACACCTTC. Protein sequence: CSVGRVGGEGYTF.

CDR3 sequence reads: CASRTSGSSYNSPLHF. CDR3 sequence (DNA): TGTGCCAGCAGGACCTCCGGGAGCTCCTATAATTCACCCCTCCACTTT. This chain uses TRBV2 with TRBJ1-6; the D is unclear. V lost 6 bases and J lost 0, with 12 bases in between. Germline V gives CDR1 SNHLY, CDR2 FYNNEI. CDR3 size: 16 residues.

This rearrangement joins TRBV7-8 to TRBJ1-1; 7 nucleotides align to TRBD1. Trimming removed 5 bases from V and 6 bases from J; junction bases left unmatched: 9. The CDR3 length is 14 residues. Germline V gene data show CDR1 as SGHVS and CDR2 as FQNEAQ. The CDR3 DNA sequence: TGTGCCAGCAGCCCAGGACAGGAGCGGGCTGAAGCTTTCTTT. Protein sequence: CASSPGQERAEAFF.

With regard to this clonotype: This may stem from a read error, because a much larger clone lies one nucleotide away. This chain connects TRBV2 to TRBJ1-4; 9 nucleotides line up with TRBD1. CDR3 length: 13 amino acids. Germline-derived CDR1 and CDR2 are SNHLY and FYNNEI. The CDR3, as DNA: TGTGCCAGCTCCGGGACAGGGAATGAAGAACTGTTTTTT. Amino acids: CASSGTGNEELFF.

About this clonotype: A junction end diverges from the germline sequence, so it may reflect a read error. The J gene is TRBJ2-7, the V gene TRBV10-3, with D tentatively TRBD2 (6 bases). The length of the CDR3 is 16 residues. Per the germline V gene, CDR1 is ENHRY and CDR2 is SYGVKD. CDR3 sequence: CANSERDTGESYEQYF. CDR3 nucleotides: TGTGCCAACAGTGAACGTGATACGGGGGAGTCCTACGAGCAGTACTTC.

This chain links TRBV7-2 with TRBJ2-7; 9 nucleotides line up with TRBD1. CDR3 length: 16 amino acids. V lost 3 bases and J lost 0; bases outside the gene matches: 6. CDR1 and CDR2 (germline): SGHTA, FQGNSA. The CDR3 sequence is CASSFRDREDSYEQYF. In DNA form, the CDR3 reads TGTGCCAGCAGCTTCCGGGACAGGGAGGACTCCTACGAGCAGTACTTC.

The table lists this clonotype with a few counts. The chain employs TRBV19 and TRBJ1-4; weak D call: TRBD1 (5 bases). V shed 5 bases and J shed 5 bases, with 12 bases lying between them. Germline V lookup: CDR1 LNHDA, CDR2 SQIVND (reference sequence). This CDR3 contains 14 residues. This chain's CDR3 is CASSEQGLNEKLFF. DNA of the CDR3: TGTGCCAGTAGTGAGCAGGGACTGAATGAAAAACTGTTTTTT.

A few counts support this clonotype. The chain recombines TRBV5-1 with TRBJ2-7; D not certain. Trimming shortened V by 2 bases and J by 1 base, and 10 bases separated the two germline ends. The CDR3 contains 14 residues. Looked up from germline, CDR1 is SGHRS and CDR2 is YFSETQ. The CDR3 sequence is CASSFMTDSYEQYF. The CDR3 nucleotides read TGCGCCAGCAGCTTCATGACCGATTCCTACGAGCAGTACTTC.

J is TRBJ2-5 and V is TRBV9, with D perhaps assigned TRBD1 or TRBD2 (5 bases each). V lost 4 bases, J lost 5 bases, and 15 bases lay in between. In germline, CDR1 is SGDLS, CDR2 YYNGEE. This CDR3 is built from 14 residues. CDR3 in amino acids: CASSISGTDETQYF. CDR3 in DNA: TGTGCCAGCAGCATCTCCGGGACGGATGAGACCCAGTACTTC.

This clonotype was picked up many times. The V and J genes are TRBV10-3 and TRBJ1-3; 8 bases fit TRBD1. With V trimmed by 11 bases and J by 1 base, 7 bases remained unmatched. From germline, CDR1 is ENHRY and CDR2 SYGVKD. The CDR3 length is 14 residues. The CDR3 DNA sequence: TGTGCCTCCCGACAGGGGAGGTCTGGAAACACCATATATTTT. Amino acids: CASRQGRSGNTIYF.

V and J are TRBV7-3 and TRBJ2-2; 9 nucleotides align to TRBD2. CDR1 SGHTA and CDR2 FQGTGA come from the germline V gene. The CDR3 loop spans 15 amino acids. V gave up 2 bases and J gave up 5 bases; unmatched junction bases: 3. CDR3 residues: CASSLAGGPTGELFF. Here the CDR3 DNA reads TGTGCCAGCAGCTTAGCGGGAGGGCCGACCGGGGAGCTGTTTTTT. Supplemented by reference TRBV7-3 and TRBJ2-2, the full variable domain reads GAGVSQTPSNKVTEKGKYVELRCDPISGHTALYWYRQSLGQGPEFLIYFQGTGAADDSGLPNDRFFAVRPEGSVSTLKIQRTERGDSAVYLCASSLAGGPTGELFFGEGSRLTVL.

The V and J genes are TRBV29-1 and TRBJ2-7; 8 bases line up with TRBD1. The CDR3 runs 12 residues. V gave up 8 bases and J gave up 5 bases; unmatched junction bases: 8. Germline CDR1 and CDR2: SQVTM and ANQGSEA. CDR3 residues: CSTGDRGHEQYF. DNA for the CDR3: TGCAGCACCGGAGACAGGGGCCACGAGCAGTACTTC.

This clonotype was recorded many times. The rearrangement links TRBV29-1 to TRBJ1-2; maybe TRBD1 (6 bases). The length of the CDR3 is 11 residues. CDR1 and CDR2 from the germline V gene are SQVTM and ANQGSEA. V lost 3 bases to trimming and J lost 8 bases, with 10 bases between them. The CDR3 bases are TGCAGCGTTGACACAGGGTACGGCTACACCTTC. Encoded protein: CSVDTGYGYTF.

Notes on this clonotype: One end of the junction is discordant with germline, which a read error may explain. The chain employs TRBV2 and TRBJ1-2, with 8 bases matching TRBD1. CDR3 length: 14 amino acids. CDR1 and CDR2 (germline): SNHLY, FYNNEI. Here the CDR3 DNA reads TGTGCCACCAGTGAGACAGGGGCTGGCTATGGCTACACCTTC. Translated: CATSETGAGYGYTF. Full variable domain (missing parts from reference TRBV2 and TRBJ1-2): EPEVTQTPSHQVTQMGQEVILRCVPISNHLYFYWYRQILGQKVEFLVSFYNNEISEKSEIFDDQFSVERPDGSNFTLKIRSTKLEDSAMYFCATSETGAGYGYTFGSGTRLTVV.

This clonotype was detected only a few times. V and J are TRBV20-1 and TRBJ2-7; maybe TRBD1 (6 bases). The CDR3 sequence is 15 residues long. The ends were cut back, 3 bases at V and 1 base at J, with 16 bases in the middle. Per the germline V gene, CDR1 is DFQATT and CDR2 is SNEGSKA (reference sequence). This CDR3 reads CSASRGQGLSYEQYF. CDR3 in DNA: TGCAGTGCTAGTCGAGGGCAGGGGCTATCCTACGAGCAGTACTTC.

The chain combines TRBV29-1 with TRBJ1-2; 9 bases line up with TRBD1. V was clipped by 7 bases and J by 4 bases; unmatched bases: 13. The CDR3 extends over 15 amino acids. Per the germline V gene, CDR1 is SQVTM and CDR2 is ANQGSEA. CDR3 DNA sequence: TGCAGCGCGTCGGACAGGGGTCCCTTTGGCTATGGCTACACCTTC. It specifies CSASDRGPFGYGYTF.

V and J are TRBV11-1 and TRBJ2-1; 13 bases are shared with TRBD2. The CDR3 length is 17 residues. The germline gives CDR1 SGHAT, CDR2 FQDESV (reference sequence). The junction had 6 bases not matched to a gene; V was cut back by 5 bases and J by 2 bases. The CDR3 is CASSVTSGGATYNEQFF. The CDR3 coding sequence is TGTGCCAGCAGCGTCACTAGCGGGGGGGCAACCTACAATGAGCAGTTCTTC.

This clonotype was observed a single time. A read error is possible here, since a much larger clone lies one base away. The chain is built from TRBV29-1 and TRBJ1-1; D is ambiguous. With 6 bases removed from V and 4 bases from J, the gap between germline ends came to 15 bases. The CDR3 totals 13 residues. From germline, CDR1 is SQVTM and CDR2 ANQGSEA. CDR3 loop: CSVQQKLSTEAFF. Written as DNA, the CDR3 is TGCAGCGTGCAACAGAAATTGAGCACTGAAGCTTTCTTT. Variable domain in full (rest from reference TRBV29-1 and TRBJ1-1): SAVISQKPSRDICQRGTSLTIQCQVDSQVTMMFWYRQQPGQSLTLIATANQGSEATYESGFVIDKFPISRPNLTFSTLTVSNMSPEDSSIYLCSVQQKLSTEAFFGQGTRLTVV.

The genes are TRBV12-3 or TRBV12-4 and TRBJ1-2; D perhaps matches TRBD1 (5 bases). Trimming removed 3 bases at V and 8 bases at J, with 13 bases between. The CDR3 loop spans 13 amino acids. The CDR3 protein is CASSFGGGKGYTF. The CDR3 coding sequence is TGTGCCAGCAGTTTCGGGGGAGGAAAGGGCTACACCTTC.

A remark on this clonotype: An end of the junction does not agree with germline; a read error may underlie this. The V call is TRBV10-3, the J call TRBJ1-1, with D maybe TRBD1 (6 bases). Germline CDR1 reads ENHRY; CDR2 reads SYGVKD. The CDR3 loop spans 14 amino acids. The CDR3 DNA reads as TGTGCCAGCAGTGTGGCAGGGGTGAACACTGAAGCTTTCTTT. It yields the protein CASSVAGVNTEAFF.